At least ten counts were recorded for the clone carrying this TCR beta chain. Each CDR3 protein is one row after TCRdb ran MiXCR on the 5' RACE reads. The table shows approximately 250,000 distinct CDR3 sequences, with around 4.9% occurring only once. The data were taken from a study of T cells after yellow fever vaccination. There are 14 residues in the CDR3. Between the trimmed V and J ends, which lost 1 base and 4 bases, there was a span of 6 bases. Germline V gene data show CDR1 as SGHRS and CDR2 as YFSETQ. The V call is TRBV5-1, the J call TRBJ2-6; no clear D. The TCR originated in a man between 18 and 35 years old who received the YFV17D yellow fever vaccine. The source material was CD4+ T cells sorted from PBMCs, sampled on the day of the yellow fever booster vaccination. The CDR3 DNA follows: TGCGCCAGCAGCTTGAGTACGGGGGCCAACGTCCTGACTTTC. Translation gives CASSLSTGANVLTF.